The 2 T cell receptor beta chains reported below all come from one sample, sequenced in a study of shared clonotypes between healthy human individuals (TCRdb year 2020). Preparation of the library involved the immunoSEQ multiplex PCR assay. TCRdb holds this immuneACCESS table with in-frame rearrangements only. Some clones are missing; in checked studies, unresolved V genes explain under half, and the rest has no known cause. Across this sample there are over a million clones, with approximately 80% seen only once. Jointly, the top ten make up 0.5% to 0.65% of the sample. What was sequenced was memory CD4+ T cells from PBMCs. According to the study, the label for this sample's cell subset or site signals: CD45RA-negative fraction. These receptor sequences come from a man younger than 30 in good health. Some clones in this sample may be carry-over from other donors' samples.

The CDR3 nucleotides are TGCGCCAGCAGCTTGGGAATAGTTACCGACGAGCAGTACTTC. It specifies CASSLGIVTDEQYF. The V gene is TRBV5-1, the J gene TRBJ2-7; D is uncertain. This CDR3 region has 14 residues. Germline V CDR1 and CDR2: SGHRS, YFSETQ. Trimming took 0 bases from V and 5 from J, leaving 12 bases between them. Filled out from reference TRBV5-1 and TRBJ2-7, the complete variable domain reads KAGVTQTPRYLIKTRGQQVTLSCSPISGHRSVSWYQQTPGQGLQFLFEYFSETQRNKGNFPGRFSGRQFSNSRSEMNVSTLELGDSALYLCASSLGIVTDEQYFGPGTRLTVT.

The chain employs TRBV6-6 and TRBJ1-5; 8 bases are shared with TRBD1. The CDR3 totals 15 residues. Germline V gives CDR1 MNHNY, CDR2 SVGAGI (reference sequence). The junction had 5 bases not matched to a gene; V was cut back by 5 bases and J by 2 bases. This CDR3 reads CASSDQGAGNQPQHF. The CDR3, as DNA: TGTGCCAGCAGTGATCAGGGGGCAGGCAATCAGCCCCAGCATTTT.